A single sample is the source of the 20 T cell receptor beta chains below, sequenced in a study of shared clonotypes between healthy human individuals (dated by TCRdb to the early 2020s). Library generation was performed with the immunoSEQ multiplex PCR assay. TCRdb carries this immuneACCESS record with in-frame sequences only. Its versions omit some clonotypes, under half of them owing to an unresolved V gene in the studies checked, with the rest unexplained. This sample has approximately 1.5 million clones in its table, and 95% to 99% of those were observed once. Jointly, the top ten make up about 0.45% of the sample. The specimen was naive CD4+ T cells sorted from blood. Taken with the paper, the label for cell subset or site translates to: CD45RA+ positively selected. These receptors came from a man aged 30-40 years in good health.

The chain employs TRBV15 and TRBJ2-5, with D possibly called TRBD1 or TRBD2 (6 bases each). CDR1 LNHNV and CDR2 YYDKDF come from the germline V gene (reference sequence). The CDR3 is 15 residues long. The V end was cut by 0 bases, the J end by 4 bases, with 12 bases between. This CDR3 is CATSRDGRGAETQYF. The CDR3 coding sequence is TGTGCCACCAGCAGAGACGGAAGGGGGGCAGAGACCCAGTACTTC.

Concerning this clone: One end of the junction does not line up with germline, which may come from a read error. For the CDR3, the DNA is TGTGCCAGCACCTTAAGGAGGACTAGCGGCTACGAGCAGTACTTC. Encoded protein: CASTLRRTSGYEQYF. This sequence joins TRBV7-2 and TRBJ2-7, with 10 bases aligning to TRBD2. The CDR3 has 15 amino acids. Germline CDR1 is SGHTA and CDR2 is FQGNSA. The full variable domain, in which reference TRBV7-2 and TRBJ2-7 provide the parts outside the CDR3, is GAGVSQSPSNKVTEKGKDVELRCDPISGHTALYWYRQSLGQGLEFLIYFQGNSAPDKSGLPSDRFSAERTGGSVSTLTIQRTQQEDSAVYLCASTLRRTSGYEQYFGPGTRLTVT.

The CDR3 loop reads CASSLRGQGVREQYF. Here the CDR3 DNA reads TGTGCCAGCAGTTTAAGGGGACAGGGGGTGAGGGAGCAGTACTTC. The chain couples TRBV27 to TRBJ2-7, with TRBD1 identical over 11 bases. Germline CDR1 is MNHEY and CDR2 is SMNVEV (reference sequence). CDR3 size: 15 residues. The ends lost 2 bases at V and 7 bases at J; junction bases unmatched: 7.

This chain joins TRBV19 and TRBJ2-3; 8 bases are a match to TRBD1. This CDR3 comprises 15 residues. The trim removed 4 bases at V and 3 bases at J, leaving 6 bases unmatched. CDR1 and CDR2 (germline): LNHDA, SQIVND (reference sequence). The CDR3 spells CASSTRQGWTDTQYF. Written as DNA, the CDR3 is TGTGCCAGTAGTACCAGACAGGGGTGGACAGATACGCAGTATTTT.

V usage is TRBV20-1 and J usage is TRBJ2-4; D is uncertain. Germline lookup yields CDR1 DFQATT and CDR2 SNEGSKA (reference sequence). Trimming pared 3 bases from V and 12 bases from J, leaving 12 bases between. This CDR3 contains 11 residues. The DNA of the CDR3 is TGCAGTGCTAGGAAACCCAAGGATCAGTACTTC. This codes for CSARKPKDQYF.

This chain links TRBV6-1 with TRBJ2-3, with 9 nucleotides matching TRBD2. V gave up 0 bases and J gave up 5 bases; unmatched junction bases: 6. The CDR3 is made up of 16 amino acids. CDR1 and CDR2 from the germline V gene are MNHNS and SASEGT. As DNA, the CDR3 is TGTGCCAGCAGTGAAGCAGCGGGGGGCTGGATAGATACGCAGTATTTT. Amino acids: CASSEAAGGWIDTQYF.

This chain links TRBV9 with TRBJ2-1; 7 bases line up with TRBD2. CDR3 length: 14 residues. Trimming removed 2 bases from V and 8 bases from J; junction bases left unmatched: 7. Germline V gene sequence: CDR1 SGDLS, CDR2 YYNGEE. CDR3 sequence (DNA): TGTGCCAGCAGCGTCTTAGCGGGTGGGGATGAGCAGTTCTTC. Translating it yields CASSVLAGGDEQFF.

The rearrangement links TRBV5-1 to TRBJ2-1, with TRBD2 matching over 7 bases. This CDR3 region has 15 residues. Germline lookup yields CDR1 SGHRS and CDR2 YFSETQ. The ends lost 0 bases at V and 2 bases at J; junction bases unmatched: 2. CDR3 amino acids: CASSLDAGAYNEQFF. CDR3 DNA: TGCGCCAGCAGCTTGGATGCGGGAGCCTACAATGAGCAGTTCTTC. Full variable domain (missing parts from reference TRBV5-1 and TRBJ2-1): KAGVTQTPRYLIKTRGQQVTLSCSPISGHRSVSWYQQTPGQGLQFLFEYFSETQRNKGNFPGRFSGRQFSNSRSEMNVSTLELGDSALYLCASSLDAGAYNEQFFGPGTRLTVL.

The DNA of the CDR3 is TGTGCCAGCAGTTACTCGGCCGGTTACAGCACTGAAGCTTTCTTT. This sequence encodes CASSYSAGYSTEAFF. V gene TRBV6-5 combines with J gene TRBJ1-1; D unclear. The CDR3 extends over 15 amino acids. Trimming removed 0 bases from V and 4 bases from J, with 12 bases in between. From germline, CDR1 is MNHEY and CDR2 SVGAGI.

The chain has TRBV27 and TRBJ2-5; TRBD1 matches at 10 bases. The CDR3 loop spans 16 amino acids. The junction had 7 bases not matched to a gene; V was cut back by 2 bases and J by 4 bases. Germline V lookup: CDR1 MNHEY, CDR2 SMNVEV (reference sequence). Written as DNA, the CDR3 is TGTGCCAGCAGTTTAACCGGGACAGGGGCCGGAGAGACCCAGTACTTC. Translation gives CASSLTGTGAGETQYF.

The chain links TRBV5-4 to TRBJ1-4; D is uncertain. This CDR3 region has 15 residues. V gave up 3 bases and J gave up 0 bases, with 9 bases separating them. CDR1 and CDR2 (germline): SGHNT, YYREEE (reference sequence). The CDR3: CASSSGLATNEKLFF. The CDR3 DNA sequence: TGTGCCAGCAGCTCGGGTCTTGCAACTAATGAAAAACTGTTTTTT.

The chain uses TRBV25-1 and TRBJ2-1; D is unresolved. Trimming stripped 2 bases from V and 7 bases from J, with 15 bases between. CDR1 and CDR2 (germline): MGHDK, SYGVNS. This CDR3 region has 15 residues. CDR3 amino acids: CASSEPRSDLNEQFF. In nucleotides, the CDR3 is TGTGCCAGCAGTGAACCCCGATCTGACTTGAATGAGCAGTTCTTC.

The chain uses TRBV5-1 and TRBJ2-3; D not resolved. Trimming removed 0 bases from V and 6 bases from J, with 17 bases in between. The CDR3 spans 16 residues. The germline V gene encodes CDR1 SGHRS and CDR2 YFSETQ. CDR3 residues: CASSLEARGLGDTQYF. CDR3 in DNA: TGCGCCAGCAGCTTGGAGGCTCGCGGCCTTGGGGATACGCAGTATTTT. Drawing the rest from reference TRBV5-1 and TRBJ2-3, the complete variable domain is KAGVTQTPRYLIKTRGQQVTLSCSPISGHRSVSWYQQTPGQGLQFLFEYFSETQRNKGNFPGRFSGRQFSNSRSEMNVSTLELGDSALYLCASSLEARGLGDTQYFGPGTRLTVL.

The chain recombines TRBV11-2 with TRBJ1-4; D gene ambiguous. V lost 2 bases and J lost 5, with 12 bases in between. The CDR3 spans 15 residues. From germline, CDR1 is SGHAT and CDR2 FQNNGV. This CDR3 is CASSLRFQPNEKLFF. In DNA form, the CDR3 reads TGTGCCAGCAGCTTAAGGTTCCAGCCCAATGAAAAACTGTTTTTT.

CDR3 sequence (DNA): TGCGCCAGCAGTGGCGGGGTAAACACAGATACGCAGTATTTT. Its protein is CASSGGVNTDTQYF. The V and J genes are TRBV10-1 and TRBJ2-3; a weak D match, TRBD2 (6 bases). The CDR3 runs to 14 residues. Per the germline V gene, CDR1 is WNHNN and CDR2 is SYGVQD (reference sequence). The V and J ends lost 4 bases and 2 bases respectively, with 10 bases between them.

As for this clone: Other DNA sequences in this specimen translate into the identical CDR3. V and J are TRBV7-9 and TRBJ2-2, with D perhaps TRBD1 or TRBD2 (5 bases each). V was cut by 3 bases and J by 3 bases, with 8 bases left in between. CDR1 and CDR2 from the germline V gene are SEHNR and FQNEAQ (reference sequence). The CDR3 is 14 residues long. The CDR3 nucleotides read TGTGCCAGCAGCTTGGGGGAATACACCGGGGAGCTGTTTTTT. This sequence encodes CASSLGEYTGELFF.

The rearrangement joins TRBV29-1 to TRBJ1-1; weak D call: TRBD1 (6 bases). The germline CDR1 and CDR2 sequences are SQVTM and ANQGSEA. V lost 4 bases to trimming and J lost 6 bases, with 18 bases between them. This CDR3 spans 14 amino acids. The CDR3 nucleotides are TGCAGCGTTGTGGTTAACAGGGCGGGAGCTGAAGCTTTCTTT. Translation gives CSVVVNRAGAEAFF.

The rearrangement links TRBV5-1 to TRBJ2-2; 10 nucleotides match TRBD1. J gave up 4 bases and V 5 bases, and 8 bases lay outside the gene matches. The CDR3 is made up of 16 amino acids. CDR1 is SGHRS, CDR2 YFSETQ, per germline. The CDR3 loop reads CASSYLGTGVTGELFF. DNA for the CDR3: TGCGCCAGCAGTTATCTAGGGACAGGGGTCACCGGGGAGCTGTTTTTT.

The J gene is TRBJ2-1, the V gene TRBV21-1; the DNA was not used to check the table's D call, TRBD2. TRBV21-1 is a pseudogene locus. The CDR3 sequence is 17 residues long. The CDR3 DNA is TGTGCCAGCAGCCTGAGGGCTAGCGGGAGAGAAAAGTATGAGCAGTTCTTC. Translation gives CASSLRASGREKYEQFF.

The V and J genes are TRBV14 and TRBJ2-5; TRBD2 matches at 13 bases. The CDR3 is 18 amino acids. CDR1 is SGHDN, CDR2 FVKESK, per germline. The junction had 12 bases not matched to a gene; V was cut back by 3 bases and J by 5 bases. CDR3 loop: CASSQLGTSGTLWETQYF. The DNA of the CDR3 is TGTGCCAGCAGCCAGCTCGGGACTAGCGGGACCCTGTGGGAGACCCAGTACTTC. The variable domain in full, with the rest retrieved from reference TRBV14 and TRBJ2-5, is EAGVTQFPSHSVIEKGQTVTLRCDPISGHDNLYWYRRVMGKEIKFLLHFVKESKQDESGMPNNRFLAERTGGTYSTLKVQPAELEDSGVYFCASSQLGTSGTLWETQYFGPGTRLLVL.